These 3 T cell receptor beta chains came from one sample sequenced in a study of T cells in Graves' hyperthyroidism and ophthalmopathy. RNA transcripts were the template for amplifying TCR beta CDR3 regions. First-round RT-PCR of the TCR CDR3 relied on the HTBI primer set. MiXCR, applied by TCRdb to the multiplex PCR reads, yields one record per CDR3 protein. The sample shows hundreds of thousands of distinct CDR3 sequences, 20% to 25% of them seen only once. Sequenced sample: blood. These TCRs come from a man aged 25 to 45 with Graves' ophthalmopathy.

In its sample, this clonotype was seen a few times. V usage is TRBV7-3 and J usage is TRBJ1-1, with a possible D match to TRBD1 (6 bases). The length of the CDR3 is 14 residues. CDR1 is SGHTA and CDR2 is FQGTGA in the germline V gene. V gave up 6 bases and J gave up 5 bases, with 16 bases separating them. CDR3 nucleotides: TGTGCCAGCAGGGAACAGGGTTCATCAACTGAAGCTTTCTTT. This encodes CASREQGSSTEAFF.

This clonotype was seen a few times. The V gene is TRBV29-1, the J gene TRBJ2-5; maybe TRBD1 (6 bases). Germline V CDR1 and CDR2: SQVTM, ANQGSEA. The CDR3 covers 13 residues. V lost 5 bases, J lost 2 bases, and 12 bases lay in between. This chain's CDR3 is CSVRQVLQETQYF. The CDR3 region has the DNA TGCAGCGTTAGACAGGTCCTACAAGAGACCCAGTACTTC.

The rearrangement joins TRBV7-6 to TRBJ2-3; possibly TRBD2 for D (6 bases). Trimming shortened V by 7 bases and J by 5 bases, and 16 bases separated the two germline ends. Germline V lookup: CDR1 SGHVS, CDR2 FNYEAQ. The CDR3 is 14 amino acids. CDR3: CASILSVEGDTQYF. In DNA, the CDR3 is TGTGCCAGCATCCTTAGTGTGGAGGGAGATACGCAGTATTTT.